This TCR beta chain was retrieved from a study of blood T cell repertoires in COVID-19. CDR1 is SGHRS, CDR2 YFSETQ, per germline. The CDR3 totals 17 residues. V trimming: 0 bases; J trimming: 4 bases; junction bases outside the gene matches: 10. Using immunoSEQ multiplex PCR, the repertoire was profiled, and TCRdb retains in-frame clones only, with some absent. The top ten clones hold around 15% of a sample with some 170,000 clones, around 80% of them seen once. The rearrangement links TRBV5-1 to TRBJ1-3, with 7 bases matching TRBD1. This sequence was found in a man over 45 who had recovered from COVID-19. The sample was PBMCs or T cells enriched from blood (not recorded which). CDR3 sequence: CASSLGVGGALGNTIYF. CDR3 nucleotide sequence: TGCGCCAGCAGCTTGGGAGTAGGGGGCGCGCTCGGAAACACCATATATTTT. The whole variable domain, remainder taken from reference TRBV5-1 and TRBJ1-3, is KAGVTQTPRYLIKTRGQQVTLSCSPISGHRSVSWYQQTPGQGLQFLFEYFSETQRNKGNFPGRFSGRQFSNSRSEMNVSTLELGDSALYLCASSLGVGGALGNTIYFGEGSWLTVV.